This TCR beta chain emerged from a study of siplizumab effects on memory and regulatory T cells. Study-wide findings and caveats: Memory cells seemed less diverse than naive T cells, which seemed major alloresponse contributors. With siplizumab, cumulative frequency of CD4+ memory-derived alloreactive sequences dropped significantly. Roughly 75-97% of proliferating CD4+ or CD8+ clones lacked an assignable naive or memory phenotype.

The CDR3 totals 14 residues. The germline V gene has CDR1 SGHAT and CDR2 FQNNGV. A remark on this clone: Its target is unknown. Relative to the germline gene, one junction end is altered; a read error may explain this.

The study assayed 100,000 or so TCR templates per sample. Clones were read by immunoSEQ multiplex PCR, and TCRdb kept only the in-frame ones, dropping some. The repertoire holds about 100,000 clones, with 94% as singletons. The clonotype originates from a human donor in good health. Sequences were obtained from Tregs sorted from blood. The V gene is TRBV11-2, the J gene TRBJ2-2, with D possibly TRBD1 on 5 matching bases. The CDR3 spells CASSLEGDTGELFF. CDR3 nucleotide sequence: TGTGCCAGCAGCCTAGAAGGGGACACCGGGGAGCTGTTTTTT.